Listed below are T cell receptor beta chains from one sample, sequenced in a study of immune evolution from preneoplasia to lung adenocarcinoma. The protocol was immunoSEQ multiplex PCR, while the TCRdb copy is restricted to in-frame clones and leaves out a portion. The repertoire holds approximately 860 clones, with about 45% as singletons. The specimen was FFPE normal lung tissue adjacent to the tumor. The origin of the receptors is a person aged 45-60 years with lung adenocarcinoma. Both conserved end residues are part of each CDR3. Fields, in order: clone size, CDR3 length, V gene, D gene, J gene, CDR3 DNA, CDR3 protein. D genes are given only for firm matches. Expanded clones are given a class, and other clones once, few, many or no size at all.

abundance: .; len: 13; v_gene: TRBV7-7; d_gene: .; j_gene: TRBJ2-5; CDR3nt: TGTGCTACGGCCCCGGGATTTCAAGAGACCCAGTACTTC; CDR3aa: CATAPGFQETQYF
abundance: .; len: 15; v_gene: TRBV6-5; d_gene: TRBD2; j_gene: TRBJ2-1; CDR3nt: TGTGCCAGTAAACTAGCGCCGCCCTCCTACAATGAGCAGTTCTTC; CDR3aa: CASKLAPPSYNEQFF
abundance: .; len: 17; v_gene: TRBV5-1; d_gene: TRBD2; j_gene: TRBJ2-7; CDR3nt: TGCGCCAGCAGTTCTGACCCGGGACTAGCGGGGGGCAGCGAGCAGTACTTC; CDR3aa: CASSSDPGLAGGSEQYF
abundance: few; len: 10; v_gene: TRBV29-1; d_gene: .; j_gene: TRBJ1-1; CDR3nt: TGCAGCGTTTTTAACACTGAAGCTTTCTTT; CDR3aa: CSVFNTEAFF
abundance: few; len: 13; v_gene: TRBV19; d_gene: .; j_gene: TRBJ2-7; CDR3nt: TGTGCCAGTAGTCTTCCGACAGGCAACGAGCAGTACTTC; CDR3aa: CASSLPTGNEQYF
abundance: .; len: 15; v_gene: TRBV7-2; d_gene: .; j_gene: TRBJ2-1; CDR3nt: TGTGCCAGCAGCTTAGACCAACAGGAATTCAATGAGCAGTTCTTC; CDR3aa: CASSLDQQEFNEQFF
abundance: .; len: 17; v_gene: TRBV15; d_gene: TRBD1; j_gene: TRBJ2-7; CDR3nt: TGTGCCACCAGCAGAGTCCCGGGACAGGGTATCCCCTACGAGCAGTACTTC; CDR3aa: CATSRVPGQGIPYEQYF
abundance: .; len: 13; v_gene: TRBV27; d_gene: .; j_gene: TRBJ2-3; CDR3nt: TGTGCCAGCAGTTTAACTAGCACAGATACGCAGTATTTT; CDR3aa: CASSLTSTDTQYF
abundance: few; len: 15; v_gene: TRBV6-5; d_gene: TRBD1; j_gene: TRBJ2-2; CDR3nt: TGTGCCAGCAGTTACTGGACAGGTACTCGGCGGGAGCTGTTTTTT; CDR3aa: CASSYWTGTRRELFF
abundance: .; len: 14; v_gene: TRBV2; d_gene: .; j_gene: TRBJ2-6; CDR3nt: TGTGCCAGCAGTGTTGACTCTGGGGCCAACGTCCTGACTTTC; CDR3aa: CASSVDSGANVLTF
abundance: few; len: 13; v_gene: TRBV19; d_gene: .; j_gene: TRBJ1-1; CDR3nt: TGTGCCAGTAGTGAAAGGATTAACACTGAAGCTTTCTTT; CDR3aa: CASSERINTEAFF
abundance: few; len: 13; v_gene: TRBV7-2; d_gene: .; j_gene: TRBJ2-7; CDR3nt: TGTGCCAGCAGTAACCTCGGACTCCTAGAGCAGTACTTC; CDR3aa: CASSNLGLLEQYF
abundance: few; len: 12; v_gene: TRBV7-8; d_gene: .; j_gene: TRBJ2-5; CDR3nt: TGTGCCAGCAGCTTATTGGGGGAGACCCAGTACTTC; CDR3aa: CASSLLGETQYF
abundance: .; len: 17; v_gene: TRBV4-3; d_gene: TRBD1; j_gene: TRBJ1-5; CDR3nt: TGCGCCAGCAGCCCACAATGGACAGGGCTTAGCAATCAGCCCCAGCATTTT; CDR3aa: CASSPQWTGLSNQPQHF
abundance: .; len: 14; v_gene: TRBV6-6; d_gene: TRBD2; j_gene: TRBJ2-3; CDR3nt: TGTGCCAGCCACCAAGCGGGATACACAGATACGCAGTATTTT; CDR3aa: CASHQAGYTDTQYF
abundance: few; len: 14; v_gene: TRBV30; d_gene: .; j_gene: TRBJ1-2; CDR3nt: TGTGCCTGGGGCATCCCCGGGACGGTCTATGGCTACACCTTC; CDR3aa: CAWGIPGTVYGYTF
abundance: .; len: 14; v_gene: TRBV11-2; d_gene: TRBD1; j_gene: TRBJ1-1; CDR3nt: TGTGCCAGCAGCTTAATCCGGACAGGGGTTGAAGCTTTCTTT; CDR3aa: CASSLIRTGVEAFF
abundance: few; len: 15; v_gene: TRBV9; d_gene: TRBD2; j_gene: TRBJ2-1; CDR3nt: TGTGCCAGCAGCGTAGGCGGGAGCTTCTACAATGAGCAGTTCTTC; CDR3aa: CASSVGGSFYNEQFF
abundance: few; len: 15; v_gene: TRBV2; d_gene: TRBD1; j_gene: TRBJ1-4; CDR3nt: TGTGCCAGCAGTGTGACAGGGGGAGCTAATGAAAAACTGTTTTTT; CDR3aa: CASSVTGGANEKLFF